The 27 T cell receptor beta chains reported below all come from one sample, sequenced in a study of T cell repertoires in cytomegalovirus infection (dated by TCRdb to between 2018 and 2021). Sequenced using an Illumina HiSeq 1500. TCRdb passed the public sequencing reads through fastp at Q25 and MiXCR, retaining productive beta sequences. Rows are unified per CDR3 protein, each entry keeping the most common DNA and genes. The sample contains about 260,000 distinct CDR3 sequences, 9.1% of them found a single time. The ten largest clones represent less than 15% of the sample. Sequenced input: PBMCs. The receptors were gathered from a human donor in good health (CMV status not recorded). Some clones in this sample may be carry-over from other donors' samples.

This clonotype was picked up many times. The chain is built from TRBV7-2 and TRBJ2-3; 7 bases align to TRBD2. From germline, CDR1 is SGHTA and CDR2 FQGNSA. CDR3 length: 14 amino acids. V shed 5 bases and J 2 bases; nucleotides not matched to a gene: 4. The CDR3 coding sequence is TGTGCCAGCAGCCCCCGGGACTACACAGATACGCAGTATTTT. Translation gives CASSPRDYTDTQYF.

The chain joins TRBV11-2 to TRBJ2-5, with D hard to call. Trimming removed 5 bases from V and 7 bases from J, with 8 bases in between. Looked up from germline, CDR1 is SGHAT and CDR2 is FQNNGV. This CDR3 is 11 amino acids long. CDR3: CASSATGTQYF. The CDR3 bases are TGTGCCAGCAGCGCGACCGGGACCCAGTACTTC.

This clonotype appeared many times. The chain carries TRBV7-2 and TRBJ1-1, with a weak D call TRBD1 (5 bases). This CDR3 has 15 amino acids. The ends were cut back, 2 bases at V and 0 bases at J, with 10 bases in the middle. Germline CDR1 and CDR2: SGHTA and FQGNSA. The CDR3 spells CASSLQRQLNTEAFF. The DNA of the CDR3 is TGTGCCAGCAGCTTACAGCGACAGCTGAACACTGAAGCTTTCTTT. Full variable domain (missing parts from reference TRBV7-2 and TRBJ1-1): GAGVSQSPSNKVTEKGKDVELRCDPISGHTALYWYRQSLGQGLEFLIYFQGNSAPDKSGLPSDRFSAERTGGSVSTLTIQRTQQEDSAVYLCASSLQRQLNTEAFFGQGTRLTVV.

This clonotype was observed at least ten times. The chain links TRBV19 to TRBJ2-2; 8 bases map to TRBD2. In germline, CDR1 is LNHDA, CDR2 SQIVND (reference sequence). V gave up 5 bases and J gave up 1 base; unmatched junction bases: 3. This CDR3 has 15 residues. The CDR3 sequence is CASSWLAGNTGELFF. CDR3 DNA sequence: TGTGCCAGTAGTTGGCTAGCGGGGAACACCGGGGAGCTGTTTTTT.

This clonotype has just a few counts. The chain uses TRBV5-1 and TRBJ2-7; 15 bases are shared with TRBD2. The V and J ends lost 5 bases and 5 bases, in that order; junction bases with no gene match: 8. Germline V gene data show CDR1 as SGHRS and CDR2 as YFSETQ. This CDR3 is built from 16 residues. The CDR3 spells CASSPGLAGGTDEQYF. The DNA for the CDR3 is TGCGCCAGCAGTCCGGGACTAGCGGGAGGAACGGACGAGCAGTACTTC.

The CDR3 spells CATNNAGNTEAFF. Written as DNA, the CDR3 is TGTGCCACCAACAACGCCGGGAACACTGAAGCTTTCTTT. This rearrangement joins TRBV12-3 or TRBV12-4 to TRBJ1-1, with D unclear. V was cut by 10 bases and J by 1 base, with 13 bases left in between. The CDR3 is made up of 13 amino acids.

This clonotype was seen many times. The chain recombines TRBV7-2 with TRBJ2-2; D is undetermined. Germline CDR1 reads SGHTA; CDR2 reads FQGNSA. Trimming shortened V by 7 bases and J by 4 bases, and 10 bases separated the two germline ends. This CDR3 has 13 residues. Here the CDR3 DNA reads TGTGCCAGCACCCGAGTCAGCACCGGGGAGCTGTTTTTT. Its translation is CASTRVSTGELFF. Full variable domain (remainder filled in from reference TRBV7-2 and TRBJ2-2): GAGVSQSPSNKVTEKGKDVELRCDPISGHTALYWYRQSLGQGLEFLIYFQGNSAPDKSGLPSDRFSAERTGGSVSTLTIQRTQQEDSAVYLCASTRVSTGELFFGEGSRLTVL.

This clonotype was counted many times. This chain joins TRBV7-2 and TRBJ2-5; perhaps TRBD2 as D (6 bases). CDR1 is SGHTA and CDR2 is FQGNSA in the germline V gene. This CDR3 contains 16 residues. Trimming took off 1 base at V and 3 bases at J, with 15 bases between the two ends. The DNA of the CDR3 is TGTGCCAGCAGCTTAGGTAGCGGAAGAACCAAAGAGACCCAGTACTTC. Translated, it gives CASSLGSGRTKETQYF.

This clonotype was seen many times. The chain carries TRBV7-2 and TRBJ2-1; 12 positions agree with TRBD2. Germline CDR1 reads SGHTA; CDR2 reads FQGNSA. V shed 5 bases, J shed 4 bases, and the junction held 6 bases outside the gene matches. The CDR3 consists of 16 residues. Here the CDR3 DNA reads TGTGCCAGCAGCGTCCTGACTAGCGGGAGATACAATGAGCAGTTCTTC. Residues: CASSVLTSGRYNEQFF.

The sample holds many counts of this clonotype. This chain uses TRBV7-6 with TRBJ1-4, with 7 nucleotides matching TRBD1. In germline, CDR1 is SGHVS, CDR2 FNYEAQ. The CDR3 consists of 13 residues. V lost 1 base and J lost 8; bases outside the gene matches: 1. As DNA, the CDR3 is TGTGCCAGCAGCTTAGGGACAGGCGAAAAACTGTTTTTT. Translated: CASSLGTGEKLFF. Full variable domain (missing parts from reference TRBV7-6 and TRBJ1-4): GAGVSQSPRYKVTKRGQDVALRCDPISGHVSLYWYRQALGQGPEFLTYFNYEAQQDKSGLPNDRFSAERPEGSISTLTIQRTEQRDSAMYRCASSLGTGEKLFFGSGTQLSVL.

This clonotype has ten or more counts. The chain couples TRBV7-2 to TRBJ2-7; tentatively, D is TRBD2 (5 bases). Deletions cut 8 bases from V and 6 bases from J, with 17 bases between. The CDR3 covers 13 residues. The V gene's germline CDR1 is SGHTA and CDR2 FQGNSA. CDR3 sequence (DNA): TGTGCCAGCGGACCTACTGGACTTTTCGAGCAGTACTTC. As protein: CASGPTGLFEQYF.

The genes are TRBV14 and TRBJ2-6; no clear D. This CDR3 has 15 amino acids. CDR1 is SGHDN, CDR2 FVKESK, per germline. V was cut by 4 bases and J by 0 bases, with 7 bases left in between. The CDR3 protein is CASSLWSSGANVLTF. Written as DNA, the CDR3 is TGTGCCAGCAGCCTTTGGAGCTCTGGGGCCAACGTCCTGACTTTC. Full variable domain (remainder filled in from reference TRBV14 and TRBJ2-6): EAGVTQFPSHSVIEKGQTVTLRCDPISGHDNLYWYRRVMGKEIKFLLHFVKESKQDESGMPNNRFLAERTGGTYSTLKVQPAELEDSGVYFCASSLWSSGANVLTFGAGSRLTVL.

Ten or more counts support this clonotype. The chain joins TRBV7-8 to TRBJ1-1, with D tentatively TRBD1 (5 bases). The germline CDR1 and CDR2 sequences are SGHVS and FQNEAQ. The V end was cut by 4 bases, the J end by 1 base, with 13 bases between. This CDR3 is 15 amino acids long. For the CDR3, the DNA is TGTGCCAGCAGCTCGCCCCGGGGGGGGAACACTGAAGCTTTCTTT. It specifies CASSSPRGGNTEAFF.

This clonotype showed up many times. This rearrangement joins TRBV7-2 to TRBJ2-1, with D possibly being TRBD2 (6 bases). Trimming pared 2 bases from V and 2 bases from J, leaving 10 bases between. Looked up from germline, CDR1 is SGHTA and CDR2 is FQGNSA. The CDR3 contains 15 residues. The CDR3: CASSLLAFAYNEQFF. DNA for the CDR3: TGTGCCAGCAGCTTACTAGCGTTCGCCTACAATGAGCAGTTCTTC.

The chain carries TRBV9 and TRBJ2-7, with 8 bases identical to TRBD1. J was trimmed by 2 bases and V by 2 bases; bases with no gene match: 6. There are 15 residues in the CDR3. The germline V gene has CDR1 SGDLS and CDR2 YYNGEE. The CDR3 sequence: CASSVSGTGTYEQYF. The CDR3 DNA follows: TGTGCCAGCAGCGTCTCGGGGACAGGTACCTACGAGCAGTACTTC.

The table lists this clonotype with many counts. The gene calls are TRBV2 and TRBJ2-7, with TRBD2 as a possible D gene (6 bases). The CDR3 is 17 residues long. The germline CDR1 and CDR2 sequences are SNHLY and FYNNEI. The germline V and J ends were trimmed by 0 bases and 4 bases, with 19 bases remaining between them. CDR3 DNA: TGTGCCAGCAGTGAAGCGCCCCGAGGAGGGCAACTTTACGAGCAGTACTTC. This gives the protein CASSEAPRGGQLYEQYF. Based on the CDR3 plus reference TRBV2 and TRBJ2-7, the full variable domain is EPEVTQTPSHQVTQMGQEVILRCVPISNHLYFYWYRQILGQKVEFLVSFYNNEISEKSEIFDDQFSVERPDGSNFTLKIRSTKLEDSAMYFCASSEAPRGGQLYEQYFGPGTRLTVT.

The rearrangement links TRBV5-1 to TRBJ2-5; D might be TRBD2 (5 bases). V lost 4 bases and J 1 base, leaving 14 bases between the germline ends. Germline CDR1 and CDR2: SGHRS and YFSETQ. This CDR3 spans 15 amino acids. The CDR3 region has the DNA TGCGCCAGCAGCGTCGGTAGCGCCCTCCAAGAGACCCAGTACTTC. Its protein is CASSVGSALQETQYF.

This clonotype was detected many times. The chain recombines TRBV12-5 with TRBJ1-5, with no clear D. This CDR3 is built from 11 residues. Germline CDR1 reads LGHNT; CDR2 reads FRNRAP. V lost 5 bases to trimming and J lost 9 bases, with 8 bases between them. CDR3 residues: CASGTPWPQHF. In nucleotides, the CDR3 is TGTGCTAGTGGTACGCCTTGGCCCCAGCATTTT.

The chain recombines TRBV14 with TRBJ2-7, with D possibly TRBD1 on 5 matching bases. This CDR3 contains 15 residues. V lost 1 base, J lost 6 bases, and 16 bases lay in between. From germline, CDR1 is SGHDN and CDR2 FVKESK. The CDR3 is CASSQGVGLSCEQYF. The CDR3 bases are TGTGCCAGCAGCCAAGGAGTGGGGCTGAGCTGCGAGCAGTACTTC.

Many counts were recorded for this clonotype. The chain has TRBV7-9 and TRBJ2-7; D is uncertain. V lost 1 base to trimming and J lost 7 bases, with 17 bases between them. The CDR3 totals 15 residues. Germline assignment: CDR1 SEHNR and CDR2 FQNEAQ (reference sequence). CDR3 residues: CASSLGGTSLGEQYF. CDR3 nucleotides: TGTGCCAGCAGCTTAGGCGGTACCTCCTTAGGGGAGCAGTACTTC.

This clonotype was detected many times. The rearrangement joins TRBV7-2 to TRBJ2-7, with 9 positions matching TRBD1. CDR3 length: 16 residues. V dropped 3 bases and J dropped 5; count of bases not matched to a gene: 11. Germline CDR1 SGHTA, CDR2 FQGNSA. CDR3 nucleotides: TGTGCCAGCAGCTTCTTACCGGGACAGGGTACCGACGAGCAGTACTTC. Its protein is CASSFLPGQGTDEQYF.

V gene TRBV27 combines with J gene TRBJ1-1; D is ambiguous. The V end lost 1 base, the J end lost 1 base, and 13 bases lay between the germline ends. The germline V gene encodes CDR1 MNHEY and CDR2 SMNVEV (reference sequence). The CDR3 is 16 residues long. This CDR3 reads CASSLWSGVANTEAFF. DNA for the CDR3: TGTGCCAGCAGTTTATGGAGTGGAGTAGCGAACACTGAAGCTTTCTTT.

At least ten counts were recorded for this clonotype. The chain has TRBV29-1 and TRBJ2-3; 9 nucleotides agree with TRBD2. With V trimmed by 4 bases and J by 4 bases, 9 bases remained unmatched. Germline assignment: CDR1 SQVTM and CDR2 ANQGSEA. The length of the CDR3 is 15 residues. The CDR3 nucleotides are TGCAGCGTTGTGGGGCTAGCGGGAAGGTCAGATACGCAGTATTTT. Translated: CSVVGLAGRSDTQYF.

The rearrangement links TRBV20-1 to TRBJ2-7, with D possibly matching TRBD1 (5 bases). V was cut by 1 base and J by 3 bases, with 19 bases left in between. This CDR3 is 16 amino acids long. Germline CDR1 and CDR2: DFQATT and SNEGSKA (reference sequence). CDR3 sequence: CSARGAPGPQGYEQYF. In DNA, the CDR3 is TGCAGTGCTAGAGGAGCCCCAGGGCCCCAAGGCTACGAGCAGTACTTC.

This clonotype was detected ten times or more. The rearrangement joins TRBV20-1 to TRBJ2-5, with D perhaps matching TRBD2 (6 bases). This CDR3 is built from 14 residues. V lost 0 bases and J lost 1, with 9 bases in between. CDR1 is DFQATT and CDR2 is SNEGSKA in the germline V gene (reference sequence). In nucleotides, the CDR3 is TGCAGTGCTAGAGATAGGGGACTCCAAGAGACCCAGTACTTC. It codes for CSARDRGLQETQYF.

This clonotype was picked up many times. The chain carries TRBV28 and TRBJ1-1; 9 bases are shared with TRBD1. The V and J ends lost 2 bases and 7 bases, in that order; junction bases with no gene match: 23. CDR1 MDHEN and CDR2 SYDVKM come from the germline V gene. The CDR3 has 20 amino acids. DNA for the CDR3: TGTGCCAGCAGTTTAACAGGGGGCGCGTTCCGGTCGGGTGTCCCCTATGAAGCTTTCTTT. Its protein product is CASSLTGGAFRSGVPYEAFF.

This clonotype was seen only a few times. This chain uses TRBV5-6 with TRBJ2-3, with 11 bases identical to TRBD2. In germline, CDR1 is SGHDT, CDR2 YYEEEE. The trim removed 5 bases at V and 3 bases at J, leaving 8 bases unmatched. The length of the CDR3 is 16 residues. The CDR3 loop is CASSETSGSSTDTQYF. DNA for the CDR3: TGTGCCAGCAGTGAAACTAGCGGGAGTAGTACAGATACGCAGTATTTT.